This entry features one T cell receptor beta chain sequence. The specificity of this receptor is unknown. No much larger clone exists at a distance of one base, and base qualities are not known. The germline V gene (reference sequence) sets CDR1 to SEHNR and CDR2 to FQNEAQ. Cut back by 4 bases and 0 bases, the V and J ends lie 11 bases apart. The CDR3 sequence holds 15 residues, the cysteine and phenylalanine included. The CDR3 DNA has 45 bases and is translated from base 1. This specimen comes from a study of cytomegalovirus exposure and HLA in healthy donors (dated by TCRdb to the late 2010s). About the study as a whole: An earlier analysis of approximately 640 of the donors reported about 250 Gb of sequence data and about 100 million unique TCR beta sequences from about 179 million T cells. An early release that covered some 630 HLA-typed donors contained around 300 gigabases of sequencing data and 70 million to 100 million unique TCR sequences. Of the 398 genotyped donors, over 70% fell in the genetic ancestry cluster associated with self-reported Caucasian donors. The study aimed to test whether cataloging public T cell receptors could reveal signatures of past pathogen exposure. The T cell repertoires of some 700 subjects were profiled by immunosequencing and related to cytomegalovirus serostatus. A separate validation cohort of over a hundred different subjects was used in addition to the roughly 700-subject first cohort. To predict cytomegalovirus infection status, the study brought together high-throughput TCR immunosequencing, statistical association of individual TCRs with disease status, and machine learning. In a later analysis, previously published TCR beta repertoires from several hundred donors were re-analyzed and high-resolution HLA genotyping was added so that TCR occurrence patterns could be studied. Rather than using new phenotypic data, the later analysis identified candidate immune exposures from TCR beta sequences and from how often those sequences occurred across donors. An earlier analysis of 500 to 750 of the donors applied high-throughput TCR beta sequencing to assess whether each TCR beta V gene segment acted as functional or pseudogenic. Donor age, sex, ethnicity and CMV serostatus were compiled alongside the repertoire data. Genome-wide SNP genotypes for about three fifths of the roughly 700 donors were used in a later genetic analysis, which treated that subset as a discovery cohort. All discovery cohort repertoires had been generated using a single sequencing platform. Both class I and class II loci were covered by HLA typing, at four-digit resolution. Typing coverage varied by locus: roughly 620-640 donors for A, B, C, DRB1 and DQB1; under 550 for DQA1; over 600 for DPA1; some 470 for DPB1. Roughly 5 DR-DQ haplotypes were handled as single units for association and clustering, since linkage in the cohort was strong. Among about 400 genotyped donors of the cohort, an average of around 250,000 unique TCR beta nucleotide sequences was sequenced per donor, of which about 18% were non-productive. Summary of the overall study and its limitations: A later genetic analysis associated a missense DCLRE1C variant with V-gene and J-gene trimming of TCR beta chains, and an independent cohort replicated the association. A further reported finding was that TCR beta sequences accurately predicted the HLA-A and HLA-B alleles for most subjects in the first cohort. Specific HLA alleles were associated with some 15,000 TCR beta sequences at a false discovery rate of 0.05 in a later analysis. The classifier was reported to diagnose cytomegalovirus status with high specificity and sensitivity in both the original cohort and the validation cohort. In an earlier analysis of about 600 of the donors, most TCR beta V segments appeared in productive rearrangements about 87% or about 30% of the time, broadly matching IMGT annotations. In this cohort, only TCR beta chains were sequenced, and detectable features were limited by the absence of alpha or paired-chain data. Assigning TCR associations to individual alleles was difficult when HLA alleles, especially DR and DQ, strongly co-occurred. A later analysis found that TCR association rates varied across HLA loci, with DRB1 alleles showing the most associated TCRs and HLA-C alleles the fewest. Compared with the approximately 600-donor mean, donors in an Asian-associated ancestry cluster had fewer N-insertions in productive TCRs, according to a later genetic analysis. Because counts were too low, roughly 17 rarely observed V segments, including chromosome 9 orphons, were left out of the earlier analysis of roughly 600 of the donors. Most TCR sequences were seen in very few donors, while some public TCRs were found in many individuals. A cluster of highly shared sequence variants was judged likely to be a technical artifact of the sequencing pipeline. Because the 87-base-pair reads could not distinguish some IMGT-functional V segments, including TRBV6-2 and TRBV6-3, those segments were excluded. A later analysis reported that several top co-occurrence clusters appeared linked to parvovirus B19, influenza, CMV and Epstein-Barr virus. Presence/absence analyses assumed roughly uniform sequencing depth across donors, an assumption that may not hold. In the study, roughly 160 TCR beta chains were listed as associated with cytomegalovirus. Correlated functional status among segregating V segments might be attributable to linkage disequilibrium, but an unknown experimental factor could not be ruled out. The only immune exposure information available for the cohort was CMV serostatus. A few of the identified cytomegalovirus-associated TCR beta chains were confirmed in vitro to be specific for cytomegalovirus antigens. It was suggested by the authors that the approach could potentially be generalized to other disease states and immunological phenotypes. Because some donors lacked HLA typing at each locus, the association tests relied only on the typed subset. In a later analysis, HLA-associated TCR beta chains showed more clonal expansion and lower generation probabilities than non-associated chains that were equally common. A later analysis found that most CMV-associated TCR beta chains appeared HLA-restricted, with HLA associations seemingly driven largely by CMV exposure.

The library was built by means of the immunoSEQ multiplex PCR assay. For the multiplex PCR, a mixture combining 60 forward primers for TCR Vbeta segments and 13 reverse primers for TCR Jbeta segments was used. The CDR3 region of rearranged TCR beta genes was amplified from genomic DNA by a multiplex PCR assay. The Illumina HiSeq System was used to sequence the amplified TCR beta libraries as 87-base-pair reads. In the authors' own workflow: A later analysis counted about 82 million unique TCR beta chains across the 550 to 700 repertoires, and 9 million to 14 million of these chains were shared by at least two donors. Raw reads were error-corrected and collapsed into unique sequences by a nearest-neighbor algorithm in which closely related sequences were merged to remove PCR and sequencing errors. CDR3 sequences were aligned to IMGT reference sequences to assign V, D and J gene segments. For a sequence to be retained, a match of at least six nucleotides was required to both a V gene segment and a J gene segment. Rearrangements were called productive when the CDR3 lacked stop codons and stayed in frame with V and J; all others were non-productive. Following IMGT convention, CDR3 was defined as the stretch from the second conserved V-encoded cysteine up to the conserved J-encoded phenylalanine. The earlier analysis of roughly 590 of the donors excluded sequences that lacked an unambiguous match to a single V gene segment. An earlier analysis of about 590 of the donors classified V segments as functional when productive rearrangements were above 56.7% and as segregating when the standard deviation between donors was above 5%. To diagnose cytomegalovirus status from the catalog of TCR beta chain sequences, a statistical classification framework was built. In a later analysis, TCR nucleotide sequences were compared against IMGT/GENE-DB human TR gene sequences so that V and J genes could be assigned. A later analysis assigned CDR3 sequences and most-parsimonious VDJ recombination scenarios with the TCRdist pipeline. In a later analysis, each TCR beta chain was defined by its CDR3 amino acid sequence together with its V-gene family, and reads without a unique V-gene family were excluded. As a way to deal with suspected cross-contamination and a sequencing artifact, a later analysis dropped hundreds of nucleotide sequences that were highly shared and had low generation probability. For each public chain, a later analysis derived a clonal expansion index from normalized ranks of inferred template counts within each repertoire. A later analysis computed generation probabilities with a VDJ recombination model fitted to out-of-frame rearrangements, and checked the results against IGoR. Hypergeometric tests were used in a later analysis to score TCR-TCR, TCR-HLA and TCR-CMV co-occurrence, with a repertoire-size bias correction applied to the TCR pairs. A later analysis estimated false discovery rates by permuting HLA or CMV assignments 20 times. In a later analysis, co-occurring TCRs were grouped with DBSCAN, and TCRdist sequence similarity was added when clustering was performed within HLA-allele-positive subsets. Repertoires with fewer than 30,000 or more than 120,000 public chains, plus five repertoires with anomalous nucleotide sharing, were excluded from co-occurrence clustering. Not all clones reach the TCRdb copy of this immuneACCESS table, which keeps in-frame sequences only. Checked studies attribute under half of the gap to unresolved V genes and leave the rest unexplained. V, J and clone size are taken as reported in that table, and D and trimming were inferred from the DNA itself. The sample profile shows some 130,000 clones; approximately 80% of them were found once. 1.8% of the sample is in the top ten clones.

In total, over 600 healthy bone marrow donors made up the cohort. Cohort members were all nominally healthy when sampled, although unrecorded immune exposures were likely present. The donor tested CMV seropositive and was one of the 289 seropositive cohort members. Every donor gave a peripheral blood sample, and the peripheral blood mononuclear cells from that sample were used for TCR beta sequencing. Genomic DNA was extracted from the blood cell samples with the Qiagen DNeasy Blood Extraction Kit. Material for sequencing was PBMCs. The source of this sequence is a female donor in good health and CMV-seropositive. Recombination joined TRBV7-9 with TRBJ2-3; tentative D gene TRBD2, with 5 bases matching. The DNA reads as follows: TGTGCCAGCAGCTGGACTGGCGGGAGCACAGATACGCAGTATTTT. This is translated as CASSWTGGSTDTQYF.